The sequence of this TCR beta chain was determined in a study of blood T cell repertoires in COVID-19 (dated by TCRdb to about 2020). Regarding the research as a whole: Samples covering the acute and convalescent phases of COVID-19 were provided by collaborators in the United States, Italy and Spain. The prospective study material was composed of cDNA or gDNA derived from T cells, B-cell-depleted T cells, or PBMCs. The dataset comprised deeply sampled blood TCRbeta repertoires from subjects exposed to, actively infected with, or recovered from COVID-19. The repertoires were released in a freely available public database meant as a resource for research on the immune response to SARS-CoV-2. Samples were obtained from the ongoing ImmuneRACE study (first 160 participants) and from 1,254 subjects provided by 6 global collaborators. A de-identified subject ID, COVID-19 status, age in years and sex were almost always included in the sample metadata. Where available, HLA class I and class II types were taken from metadata supplied by the sample provider and were not determined by assay-based typing.

Concerning this clone itself: It lacks a known antigen. No much larger clone is present one base from it, and per-base qualities are unavailable.

V is pared back by 2 bases and J by 3 bases, with 7 bases lying between the germline termini. CDR1 and CDR2 were assigned from the germline V gene as MNHEY and SVGEGT. There are 13 amino acids in the CDR3, from cysteine to phenylalanine inclusive. Left in the record is the CDR3 DNA by itself, 39 bases read in frame from the first base. Enrolling through a virtual design, the prospective study's participants ranged in age from roughly 18 to 89 years and lived across around 25 United States geographic areas. Cohort assignment in the prospective study relied on participant-reported clinical history from a screening survey and a study questionnaire. For ImmuneRACE Cohort 3, a participant was defined as recovered based on two consecutive negative NP/OP PCR tests, clearance by a healthcare professional, or resolution of symptoms. Each participant in the prospective study had whole blood, serum and a nasopharyngeal or oropharyngeal swab collected by mobile phlebotomists. Participants in the prospective study had the option to provide additional blood draws and questionnaires over an approximately 2-month period. Prospective study blood samples were shipped either frozen or at room temperature before DNA extraction.

The investigation overall reported the following: The amount of clinical and demographic metadata varied by source and participant and was provided uncurated.

TCRbeta CDR3 regions were amplified from genomic DNA using the immunoSEQ Assay, a bias-controlled multiplex PCR. Processing in the source paper ran as follows. Within the assay, amplification of reference gene primers was used to estimate how many nucleated cells each sample contained. Sequence reads were collapsed and filtered to measure the absolute abundance of every unique TCRbeta CDR3 rearrangement. For each sample, productive Simpson clonality was calculated as the square root of Simpson's diversity index across productive rearrangements. TCRdb took this table from immuneACCESS and kept in-frame rearrangements with V and J called. Such tables lack part of the clones; where checked against another copy, unresolved V genes explain under half of the gap, and the rest is unexplained. Clone size and the V and J calls come from that table; the DNA yielded D and trimming. The table for this sample lists 150,000 to 190,000 clones; about 86% of them were counted only once. Clones ranked in the top ten supply under 9.5% of the sample.

The chain is encoded by TRBV6-2 or TRBV6-3 joined to TRBJ1-1, with no D gene named confidently. The sequenced sample consisted of PBMCs or T cells enriched from blood (not recorded which). The receptor's source is a man aged 50-60 years who had recovered from COVID-19. The nucleotide sequence is TGTGCCAGCAGTTACAGGCGGGACACTGAAGCTTTCTTT. It codes for CASSYRRDTEAFF.